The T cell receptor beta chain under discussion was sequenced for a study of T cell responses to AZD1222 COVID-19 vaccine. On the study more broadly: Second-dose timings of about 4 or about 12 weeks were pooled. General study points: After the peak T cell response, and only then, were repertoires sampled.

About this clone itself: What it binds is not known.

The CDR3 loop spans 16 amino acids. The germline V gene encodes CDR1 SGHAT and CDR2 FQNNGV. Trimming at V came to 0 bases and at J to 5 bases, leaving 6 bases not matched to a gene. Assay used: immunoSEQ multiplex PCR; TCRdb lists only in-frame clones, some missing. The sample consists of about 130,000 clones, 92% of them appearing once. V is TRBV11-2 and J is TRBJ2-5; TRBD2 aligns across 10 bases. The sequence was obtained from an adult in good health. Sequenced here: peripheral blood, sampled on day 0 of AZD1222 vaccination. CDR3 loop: CASSLDPLAGVETQYF. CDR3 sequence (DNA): TGTGCCAGCAGCTTAGATCCCCTAGCGGGGGTTGAGACCCAGTACTTC.